The 7 T cell receptor beta chains reported below all come from one sample, sequenced in a study of cytomegalovirus exposure and HLA in healthy donors. The repertoire was sequenced with immunoSEQ multiplex PCR; TCRdb's copy has only in-frame clones and lacks some. The sample carries 90,000 to 130,000 clones, approximately 89% recorded once. Sequenced input: PBMCs. The receptors here all came from a young woman in good health and CMV-seronegative.

This clone was detected only once. V is TRBV5-5 and J is TRBJ1-2; 9 bases fit TRBD1. The CDR3 consists of 16 residues. Germline V gives CDR1 SGHKS, CDR2 YYEKEE (reference sequence). V shed 0 bases, J shed 4 bases, and the junction held 7 bases outside the gene matches. CDR3 DNA sequence: TGTGCCAGCAGCTTGGGGGGACAGGGAGGCATCTATGGCTACACCTTC. This encodes CASSLGGQGGIYGYTF.

This clone is a singleton in its sample. The V and J genes are TRBV4-1 and TRBJ1-3; D call uncertain. The germline V gene encodes CDR1 MGHRA and CDR2 YSYEKL. The length of the CDR3 is 17 residues. Deletions cut 0 bases from V and 0 bases from J, with 12 bases between. CDR3 DNA sequence: TGCGCCAGCAGCCAAGATAACACCCGGAGCTCTGGAAACACCATATATTTT. This translates into CASSQDNTRSSGNTIYF.

This clone was detected once. The V gene is TRBV28, the J gene TRBJ2-1; D possibly corresponds to TRBD2 (5 bases). Germline CDR1 MDHEN, CDR2 SYDVKM. This CDR3 is built from 14 residues. With 3 bases removed from V and 9 bases from J, the gap between germline ends came to 15 bases. CDR3 DNA: TGTGCCAGCAGTTTTCCGGACTCCACGCGTGAGCAGTTCTTC. As protein: CASSFPDSTREQFF.

Concerning this clone itself: The junction departs from the called germline gene at one end, perhaps through a read error. The V call is TRBV7-4, the J call TRBJ2-1; D is ambiguous. Germline assignment: CDR1 SGHVT and CDR2 SQSDAQ. There are 10 residues in the CDR3. The CDR3 DNA reads TGCGGTTCCGGGTGGAATGAGCAGTTCTTC. It yields the protein CGSGWNEQFF.

The CDR3 sequence is CASSTSRQGQETQYF. In DNA form, the CDR3 reads TGTGCCAGCAGTACGTCTCGACAGGGACAAGAGACCCAGTACTTC. The gene calls are TRBV27 and TRBJ2-5, with 7 positions matching TRBD1. The CDR3 has 15 residues. V was clipped by 5 bases and J by 2 bases; unmatched bases: 8. The V gene's germline CDR1 is MNHEY and CDR2 SMNVEV (reference sequence).

The J gene is TRBJ1-2, the V gene TRBV4-1; weak D call: TRBD1 (5 bases). Trimming stripped 1 base from V and 2 bases from J, with 11 bases between. CDR3 length: 15 amino acids. Germline V gives CDR1 MGHRA, CDR2 YSYEKL. The CDR3 DNA sequence: TGCGCCAGCAGCCAAGCGGGCGGGGGGAACTATGGCTACACCTTC. Protein: CASSQAGGGNYGYTF.

The rearrangement uses TRBV14 and TRBJ2-1; 10 nucleotides agree with TRBD2. J gave up 8 bases and V 0 bases, and 22 bases lay outside the gene matches. Germline V gives CDR1 SGHDN, CDR2 FVKESK. The CDR3 is 21 residues long. CDR3 coding DNA: TGTGCCAGCAGCCAAGATCTTAGCGGGAGGTTATTAAGGACGGAAAGGGATGAGCAGTTCTTC. Translated: CASSQDLSGRLLRTERDEQFF.